This T cell receptor beta chain was captured in a study of cytomegalovirus exposure and HLA in healthy donors. The study, taken as a whole, reports: Rare sequences made up most TCRs, while some public TCRs were found in many donors. Another analysis was done later, and it associated 16,951 TCR beta sequences with HLA alleles at 0.05 false discovery rate. Presence/absence analyses assumed roughly uniform sequencing depth across donors, which may not hold.

PCR used 60 Vbeta primers and 13 Jbeta primers. TCRdb's copy holds only in-frame clones and misses some; the assay was immunoSEQ multiplex PCR. There are roughly 110,000 clones in the sample; over 55% occur only once, and 2.8% lies in the top ten. In nominal health when sampled, donors likely had unrecorded immune exposures nonetheless. The trim removed 8 bases at V and 7 bases at J, leaving 7 bases unmatched. Germline V gene sequence: CDR1 WNHNN, CDR2 SYGVQD (reference sequence). The length of the CDR3 is 13 residues. A remark on this clone: The antigen is unknown.

The TCR was taken from a female donor in good health and CMV-seronegative. The sequenced sample consisted of PBMCs. The chain carries TRBV10-1 and TRBJ2-1; TRBD2 matches 8 bases. CDR3 nucleotide sequence: TGCGCCAGCTGTAGCGGGATAGGTAATGAGCAGTTCTTC. Its translation: CASCSGIGNEQFF.